This entry describes one TCR beta chain. The sample belongs to a study of blood T cell repertoires in COVID-19. Overall study context: Samples taken during acute and convalescent COVID-19 were collected in the United States, Italy and Spain.

Original data processing: The assay estimated nucleated cells by amplifying reference gene primers. Produced via immunoSEQ multiplex PCR; TCRdb's table is partial and in-frame only. Clone size and V and J calls were adopted from that table, with D and trimming inferred from the DNA. Counted here are around 370,000 clones, around 90% occurring once; the ten biggest clones make up 5% to 8.5%. Germline CDR1 is DFQATT and CDR2 is SNEGSKA (reference sequence). CDR3 length: 15 amino acids. Trimming cost V 3 bases and J 5 bases; bases outside gene matches: 10. The chain employs TRBV20-1 and TRBJ2-3, with 8 bases identical to TRBD2. This receptor was taken from a man between 18 and 35 years old with active or convalescent COVID-19. Sequencing was performed on peripheral blood. CDR3 in DNA: TGCAGTGCTAGTGGACTTAGCGGGGTGGGAGATACGCAGTATTTT. This sequence encodes CSASGLSGVGDTQYF.